The source of this T cell receptor (beta chain) is a study of blood T cell repertoires in COVID-19 (dated by TCRdb to 2018 to 2021). In the study overall: Collaborator samples came from the United States, Italy and Spain and covered acute and convalescent phases of COVID-19. The material from the prospective study consisted of cDNA or gDNA derived from T cells, B-cell-depleted T cells, or PBMCs. The dataset comprised deeply sampled blood TCRbeta repertoires from subjects exposed to, actively infected with, or recovered from COVID-19. The repertoires were made available in a free public database intended to serve as a resource for research on the immune response to SARS-CoV-2. Samples came from the ongoing ImmuneRACE study (first 160 participants) plus 1,254 subjects from 6 global collaborators. Nearly every sample came with metadata listing a de-identified subject ID, COVID-19 status, age in years and sex. Where available, HLA class I and class II types were obtained from metadata supplied by the sample provider rather than from assay-based typing.

Deletion took 1 base off V and 5 bases off J, with a span of 14 bases between the germline ends. The germline V gene (reference sequence) gives CDR1 as SEHNR and CDR2 as FQNEAQ. There are 15 amino acids in the CDR3, from cysteine to phenylalanine inclusive. Only the CDR3 part of the read is kept: 45 bases, read in frame from the first base. What the study reported, not specific to this receptor: How much clinical and demographic metadata was included differed by source and by participant, and the metadata was provided uncurated.

Concerning this clone: Its antigen is currently not known. No quality values exist for individual bases; no much larger clone is one base distant.

TCRbeta CDR3 regions were amplified from genomic DNA using the immunoSEQ Assay, a bias-controlled multiplex PCR. From the authors' description of their analysis: The number of nucleated cells in each sample was estimated from the amplification of reference gene primers within the assay. To quantify the absolute abundance of each unique TCRbeta CDR3 rearrangement, sequence reads were collapsed and filtered. For each sample, productive Simpson clonality was calculated as the square root of Simpson's diversity index over productive rearrangements. What TCRdb holds here is the immuneACCESS table cut down to in-frame rearrangements. Part of the clones is not present; checked against another copy, under half of the missing clones reflect an unresolved V gene, and the others are unexplained. V, J and clone size are those of that table, while D and trimming were read from the DNA. The sample records 75,000 or so clones, around nine tenths of which are singletons. The ten biggest clones cover 4.9% of the sample.

Whole blood was collected in K2EDTA tubes by collaborating institutions according to the institutions' own protocols. For TCRbeta analysis, collaborators shipped samples in one of three forms: frozen whole blood, isolated PBMCs, or DNA extracted from either of those sample types. The sequence was collected from a woman older than 75 with active or convalescent COVID-19. The chain was built from TRBV7-9 and TRBJ1-2; no D gene is confidently identified. The sequenced sample was peripheral blood. The bases read TGTGCCAGCAGCTTAGGATCATTAACAATGTATGGCTACACCTTC. Translated, this gives CASSLGSLTMYGYTF.